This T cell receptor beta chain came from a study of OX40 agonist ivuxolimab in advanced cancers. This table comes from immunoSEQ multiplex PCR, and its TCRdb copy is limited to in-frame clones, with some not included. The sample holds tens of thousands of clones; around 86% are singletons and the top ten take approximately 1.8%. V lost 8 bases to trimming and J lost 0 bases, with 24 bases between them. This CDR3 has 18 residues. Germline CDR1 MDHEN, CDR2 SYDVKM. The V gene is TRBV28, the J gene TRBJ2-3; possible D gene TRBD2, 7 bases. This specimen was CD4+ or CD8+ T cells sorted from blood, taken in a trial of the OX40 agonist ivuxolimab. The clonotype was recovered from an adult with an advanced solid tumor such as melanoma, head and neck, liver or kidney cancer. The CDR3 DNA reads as TGTGCCAGCCCCTCCCGGGCAGGGGAGGGGGATAGCACAGATACGCAGTATTTT. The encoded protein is CASPSRAGEGDSTDTQYF.